The present T cell receptor (beta chain) was sequenced within a study of identical twins. Whole-study findings and limits: Abundant beta clonotypes from cord blood had fewer insertions, unlike memory repertoires, which showed none. Invariant populations such as MAIT and iNKT cells could partly muddle zero-insertion analyses. Out-of-frame beta sequences exhibited a weaker degree of excess twin sharing.

Per the germline V gene, CDR1 is SGHDT and CDR2 is YYEEEE. This CDR3 is built from 13 residues. Template switching created a universal primer site, and the cDNA included unique molecular identifiers. MiXCR was run by TCRdb on the 5' RACE reads, yielding one entry per CDR3 protein. The repertoire consists of about 570,000 distinct CDR3 sequences, with 9% to 10% occurring once and the leading ten covering around 3.2%. Turning to this clonotype: As yet, its antigen is unknown. The junction departs from germline at one end; a sequencing error may be responsible.

These data also formed part of another study, on yellow fever vaccine responses in identical twins.

The specimen was PBMCs. The sequence derives from a woman between 18 and 30 years old in good health. V gene TRBV5-6 combines with J gene TRBJ2-1; 8 nucleotides agree with TRBD2. CDR3 residues: CASSLASWKREFF. DNA of the CDR3: TGTGCCAGCAGCTTGGCTTCGTGGAAGCGGGAGTTTTTC.